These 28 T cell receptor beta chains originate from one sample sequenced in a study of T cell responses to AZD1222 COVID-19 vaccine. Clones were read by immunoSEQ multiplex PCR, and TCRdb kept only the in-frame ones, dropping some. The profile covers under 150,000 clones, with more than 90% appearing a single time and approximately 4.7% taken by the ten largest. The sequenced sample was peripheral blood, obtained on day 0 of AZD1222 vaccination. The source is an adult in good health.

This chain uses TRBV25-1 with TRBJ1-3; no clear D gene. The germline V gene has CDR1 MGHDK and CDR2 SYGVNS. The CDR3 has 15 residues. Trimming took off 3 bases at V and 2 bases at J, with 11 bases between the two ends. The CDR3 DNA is TGTGCCAGCAGTGATTTCCGTTCCGCTGGAAACACCATATATTTT. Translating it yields CASSDFRSAGNTIYF. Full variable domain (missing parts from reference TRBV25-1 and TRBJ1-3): EADIYQTPRYLVIGTGKKITLECSQTMGHDKMYWYQQDPGMELHLIHYSYGVNSTEKGDLSSESTVSRIRTEHFPLTLESARPSHTSQYLCASSDFRSAGNTIYFGEGSWLTVV.

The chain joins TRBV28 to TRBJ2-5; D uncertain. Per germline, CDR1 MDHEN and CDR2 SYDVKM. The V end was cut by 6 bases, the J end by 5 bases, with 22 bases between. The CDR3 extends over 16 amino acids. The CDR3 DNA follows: TGTGCCAGCAGACTTGCAGGTTTTCCCCCACGGGAGACCCAGTACTTC. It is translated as CASRLAGFPPRETQYF.

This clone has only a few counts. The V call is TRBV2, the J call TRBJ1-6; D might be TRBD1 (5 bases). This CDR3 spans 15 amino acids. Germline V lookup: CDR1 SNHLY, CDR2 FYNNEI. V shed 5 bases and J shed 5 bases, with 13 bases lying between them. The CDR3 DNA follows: TGTGCCAGCAGTTCAACGACAGCTAATAATTCACCCCTCCACTTT. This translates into CASSSTTANNSPLHF.

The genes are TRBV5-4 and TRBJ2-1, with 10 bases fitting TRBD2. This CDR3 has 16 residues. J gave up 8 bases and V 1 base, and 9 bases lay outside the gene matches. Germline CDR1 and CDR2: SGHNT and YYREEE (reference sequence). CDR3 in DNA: TGTGCCAGCAGCTTGAACGATCTAGCGGGAGAACATGAGCAGTTCTTC. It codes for CASSLNDLAGEHEQFF.

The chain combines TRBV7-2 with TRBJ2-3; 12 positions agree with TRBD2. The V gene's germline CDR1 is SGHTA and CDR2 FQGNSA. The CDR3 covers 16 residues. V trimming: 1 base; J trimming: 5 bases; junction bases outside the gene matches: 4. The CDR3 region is CASSLGPSGGGDTQYF. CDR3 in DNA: TGTGCCAGCAGCTTAGGTCCTAGCGGGGGGGGAGATACGCAGTATTTT.

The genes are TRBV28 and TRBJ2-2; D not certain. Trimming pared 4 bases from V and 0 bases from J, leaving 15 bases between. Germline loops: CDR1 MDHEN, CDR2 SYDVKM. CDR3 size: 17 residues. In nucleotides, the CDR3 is TGTGCCAGCAGTTACCCCTTGGTTACCTCGAACACCGGGGAGCTGTTTTTT. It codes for CASSYPLVTSNTGELFF. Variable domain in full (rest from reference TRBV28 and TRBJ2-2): DVKVTQSSRYLVKRTGEKVFLECVQDMDHENMFWYRQDPGLGLRLIYFSYDVKMKEKGDIPEGYSVSREKKERFSLILESASTNQTSMYLCASSYPLVTSNTGELFFGEGSRLTVL.

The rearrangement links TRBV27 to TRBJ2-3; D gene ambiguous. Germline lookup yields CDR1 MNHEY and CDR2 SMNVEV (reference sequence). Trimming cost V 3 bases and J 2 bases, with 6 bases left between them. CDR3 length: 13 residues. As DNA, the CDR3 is TGTGCCAGCAGTTTTCCCCCCACAGATACGCAGTATTTT. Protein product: CASSFPPTDTQYF.

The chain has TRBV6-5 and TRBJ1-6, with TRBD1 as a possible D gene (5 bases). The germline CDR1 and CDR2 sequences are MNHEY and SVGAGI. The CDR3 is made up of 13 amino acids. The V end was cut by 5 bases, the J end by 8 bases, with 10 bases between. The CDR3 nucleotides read TGTGCCAGCAGTCTGGGGGGAGATTCACCCCTCCACTTT. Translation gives CASSLGGDSPLHF.

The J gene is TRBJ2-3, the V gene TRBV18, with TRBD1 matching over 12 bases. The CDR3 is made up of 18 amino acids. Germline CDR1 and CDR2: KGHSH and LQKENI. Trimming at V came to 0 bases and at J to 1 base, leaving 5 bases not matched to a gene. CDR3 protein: CASSPPVWDRGRTDTQYF. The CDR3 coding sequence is TGTGCCAGCTCACCACCTGTCTGGGACAGGGGGCGCACAGATACGCAGTATTTT.

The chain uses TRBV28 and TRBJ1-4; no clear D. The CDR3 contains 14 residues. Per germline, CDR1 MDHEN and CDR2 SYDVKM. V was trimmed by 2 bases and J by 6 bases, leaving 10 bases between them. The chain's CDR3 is CASSLSTVYEKLFF. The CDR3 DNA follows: TGTGCCAGCAGTTTAAGCACAGTCTATGAAAAACTGTTTTTT.

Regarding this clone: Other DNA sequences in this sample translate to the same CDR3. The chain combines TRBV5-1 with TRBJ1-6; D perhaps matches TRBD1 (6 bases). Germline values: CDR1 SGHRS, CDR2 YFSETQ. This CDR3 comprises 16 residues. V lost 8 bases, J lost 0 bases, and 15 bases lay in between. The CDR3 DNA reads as TGCGCCAGTAGCAAGACAGGTGACTCCTATAATTCACCCCTCCACTTT. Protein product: CASSKTGDSYNSPLHF.

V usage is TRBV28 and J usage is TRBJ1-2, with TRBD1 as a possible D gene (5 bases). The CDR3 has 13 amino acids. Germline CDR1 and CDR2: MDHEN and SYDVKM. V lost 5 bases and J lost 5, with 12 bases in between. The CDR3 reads CASSGGFRYGYTF. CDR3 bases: TGTGCCAGCAGTGGGGGTTTTAGGTATGGCTACACCTTC.

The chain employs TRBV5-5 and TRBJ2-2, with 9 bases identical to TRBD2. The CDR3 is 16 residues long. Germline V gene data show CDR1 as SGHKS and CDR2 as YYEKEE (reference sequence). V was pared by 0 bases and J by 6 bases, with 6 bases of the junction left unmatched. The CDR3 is CASSLGAGGVAGELFF. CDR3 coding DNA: TGTGCCAGCAGCTTGGGAGCGGGGGGCGTTGCCGGGGAGCTGTTTTTT.

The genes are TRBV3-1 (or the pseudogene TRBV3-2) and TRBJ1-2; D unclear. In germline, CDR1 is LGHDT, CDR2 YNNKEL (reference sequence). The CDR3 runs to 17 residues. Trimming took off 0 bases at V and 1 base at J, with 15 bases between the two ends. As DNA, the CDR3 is TGTGCCAGCAGCCAAGATCCGAGAAGGGAAGATAACTATGGCTACACCTTC. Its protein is CASSQDPRREDNYGYTF.

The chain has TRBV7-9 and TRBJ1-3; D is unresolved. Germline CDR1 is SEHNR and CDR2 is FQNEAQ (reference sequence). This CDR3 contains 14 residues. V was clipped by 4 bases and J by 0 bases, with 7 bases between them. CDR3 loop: CASSSTLSGNTIYF. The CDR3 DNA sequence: TGTGCCAGCAGCTCGACTCTCTCTGGAAACACCATATATTTT. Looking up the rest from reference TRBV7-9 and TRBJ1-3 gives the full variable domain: DTGVSQNPRHKITKRGQNVTFRCDPISEHNRLYWYRQTLGQGPEFLTYFQNEAQLEKSRLLSDRFSAERPKGSFSTLEIQRTEQGDSAMYLCASSSTLSGNTIYFGEGSWLTVV.

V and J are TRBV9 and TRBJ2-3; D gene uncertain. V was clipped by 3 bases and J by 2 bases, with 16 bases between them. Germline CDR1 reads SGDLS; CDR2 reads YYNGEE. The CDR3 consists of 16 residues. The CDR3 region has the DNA TGTGCCAGCAGCGAGGAATTTCGTCTTTCCACAGATACGCAGTATTTT. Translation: CASSEEFRLSTDTQYF.

CDR3 DNA sequence: TGTGCCAGCAACCTGGGACTAGCGGGGGGGCCGGGAGAGACCCAGTACTTC. Translation: CASNLGLAGGPGETQYF. This chain links TRBV9 with TRBJ2-5, with TRBD2 matching 16 bases. CDR3 length equals 17 residues. Germline CDR1 reads SGDLS; CDR2 reads YYNGEE. The V segment lost 6 bases and the J segment 4 bases; nucleotides outside the gene matches: 9.

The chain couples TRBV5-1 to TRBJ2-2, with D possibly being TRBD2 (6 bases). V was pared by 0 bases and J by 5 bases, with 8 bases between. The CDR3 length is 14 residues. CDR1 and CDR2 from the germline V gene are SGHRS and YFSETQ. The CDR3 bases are TGCGCCAGCAGCTTGGAGGAGGGAACCGGGGAGCTGTTTTTT. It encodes CASSLEEGTGELFF. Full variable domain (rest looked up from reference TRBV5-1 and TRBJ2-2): KAGVTQTPRYLIKTRGQQVTLSCSPISGHRSVSWYQQTPGQGLQFLFEYFSETQRNKGNFPGRFSGRQFSNSRSEMNVSTLELGDSALYLCASSLEEGTGELFFGEGSRLTVL.

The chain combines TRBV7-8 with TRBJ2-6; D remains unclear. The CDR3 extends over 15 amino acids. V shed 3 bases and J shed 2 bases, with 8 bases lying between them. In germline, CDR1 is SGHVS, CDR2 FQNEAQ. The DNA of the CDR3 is TGTGCCAGCAGCTTTAGGAATGCTGGGGCCAACGTCCTGACTTTC. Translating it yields CASSFRNAGANVLTF.

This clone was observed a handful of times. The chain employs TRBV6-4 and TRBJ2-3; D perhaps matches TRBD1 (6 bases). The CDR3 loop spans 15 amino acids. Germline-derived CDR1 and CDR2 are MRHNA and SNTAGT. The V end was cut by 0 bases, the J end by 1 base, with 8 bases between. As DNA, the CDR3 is TGTGCCAGCAGTGACTCACAGGGAGGCACAGATACGCAGTATTTT. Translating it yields CASSDSQGGTDTQYF.

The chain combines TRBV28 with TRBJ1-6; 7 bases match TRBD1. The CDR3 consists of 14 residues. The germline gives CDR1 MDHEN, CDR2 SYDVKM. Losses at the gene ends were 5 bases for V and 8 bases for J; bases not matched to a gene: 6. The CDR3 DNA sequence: TGTGCCAGCAGTCGAGGGGGCGGCGATTCACCCCTCCACTTT. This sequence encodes CASSRGGGDSPLHF. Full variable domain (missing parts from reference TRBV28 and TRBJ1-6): DVKVTQSSRYLVKRTGEKVFLECVQDMDHENMFWYRQDPGLGLRLIYFSYDVKMKEKGDIPEGYSVSREKKERFSLILESASTNQTSMYLCASSRGGGDSPLHFGNGTRLTVT.

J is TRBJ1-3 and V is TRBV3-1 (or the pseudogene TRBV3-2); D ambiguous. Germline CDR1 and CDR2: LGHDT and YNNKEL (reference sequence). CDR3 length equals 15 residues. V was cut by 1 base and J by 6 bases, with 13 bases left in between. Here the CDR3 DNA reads TGTGCCAGCAGCCAAGTCTCTGGACGGTTAAACACCATATATTTT. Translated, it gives CASSQVSGRLNTIYF.

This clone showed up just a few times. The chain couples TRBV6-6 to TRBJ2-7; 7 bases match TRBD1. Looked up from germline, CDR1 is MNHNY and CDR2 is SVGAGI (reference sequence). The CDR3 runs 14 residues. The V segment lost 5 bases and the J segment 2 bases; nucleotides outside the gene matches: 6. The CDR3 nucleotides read TGTGCCAGCAGTGTAGGGGGCGCCCCCTACGAGCAGTACTTC. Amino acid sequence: CASSVGGAPYEQYF.

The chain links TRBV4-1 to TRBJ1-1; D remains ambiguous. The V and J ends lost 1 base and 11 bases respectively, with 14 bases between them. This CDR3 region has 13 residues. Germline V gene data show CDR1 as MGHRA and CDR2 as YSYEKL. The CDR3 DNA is TGCGCCAGCAGCCAAGGGGGATTGTACCGGGCTTTCTTT. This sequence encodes CASSQGGLYRAFF.

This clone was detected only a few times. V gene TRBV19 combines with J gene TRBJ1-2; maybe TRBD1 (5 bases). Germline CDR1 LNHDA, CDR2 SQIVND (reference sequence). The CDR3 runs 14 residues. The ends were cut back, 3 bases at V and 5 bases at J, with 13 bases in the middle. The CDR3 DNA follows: TGTGCCAGTAGTATCCCTCGGGGACTATATGGCTACACCTTC. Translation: CASSIPRGLYGYTF. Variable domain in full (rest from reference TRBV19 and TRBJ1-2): DGGITQSPKYLFRKEGQNVTLSCEQNLNHDAMYWYRQDPGQGLRLIYYSQIVNDFQKGDIAEGYSVSREKKESFPLTVTSAQKNPTAFYLCASSIPRGLYGYTFGSGTRLTVV.

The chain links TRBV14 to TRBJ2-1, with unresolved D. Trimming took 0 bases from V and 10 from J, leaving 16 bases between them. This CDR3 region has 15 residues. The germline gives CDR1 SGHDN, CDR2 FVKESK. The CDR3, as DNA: TGTGCCAGCAGCCAAGATCCGGTCTATGGGTGGGAGCAGTTCTTC. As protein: CASSQDPVYGWEQFF.

The CDR3 sequence is CASSLPGGDGYTF. The CDR3 DNA follows: TGCGCCAGCAGCTTACCGGGAGGTGATGGCTACACCTTC. The rearrangement uses TRBV5-1 and TRBJ1-2; D is ambiguous. This CDR3 region has 13 residues. Germline V gene sequence: CDR1 SGHRS, CDR2 YFSETQ. V lost 2 bases, J lost 6 bases, and 11 bases lay in between. Full variable domain (outside the CDR3, taken from reference TRBV5-1 and TRBJ1-2): KAGVTQTPRYLIKTRGQQVTLSCSPISGHRSVSWYQQTPGQGLQFLFEYFSETQRNKGNFPGRFSGRQFSNSRSEMNVSTLELGDSALYLCASSLPGGDGYTFGSGTRLTVV.

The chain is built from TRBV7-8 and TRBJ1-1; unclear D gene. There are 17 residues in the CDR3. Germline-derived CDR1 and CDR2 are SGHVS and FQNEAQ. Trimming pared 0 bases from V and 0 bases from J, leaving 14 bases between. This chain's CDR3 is CASSLANRNFMNTEAFF. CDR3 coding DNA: TGTGCCAGCAGCTTAGCCAACAGAAACTTTATGAACACTGAAGCTTTCTTT.